The TCR beta chain described here comes from a study of cytomegalovirus exposure and HLA in healthy donors. Comments on this clone: Its antigen is unknown. The same CDR3 can be traced to other DNA sequences in this sample.

The CDR3 spans 12 residues. V shed 5 bases and J shed 0 bases, with 5 bases lying between them. In germline, CDR1 is SEHNR, CDR2 FQNEAQ (reference sequence). Primers for the PCR totalled 60 Vbeta and 13 Jbeta. Profiled with immunoSEQ multiplex PCR; TCRdb holds only in-frame clones, not every one. This repertoire shows approximately 220,000 clones, approximately 79% found once; its top ten account for roughly 0.22%. Overall study findings and caveats: Reports indicate that TCR beta sequences accurately predicted the HLA-A and HLA-B alleles of most subjects.

V usage is TRBV7-9 and J usage is TRBJ2-7, with D unclear. Sample: PBMCs. The receptor's source is a girl aged 2 to 10 in good health and CMV-seronegative. CDR3 sequence: CASSPSSYEQYF. Here the CDR3 DNA reads TGTGCCAGCAGCCCCTCCTCCTACGAGCAGTACTTC.